This T cell receptor (beta chain) emerged from a study of cytotoxic CD8 clonotypes in ibrutinib-treated CLL. Overall study results and limits: Samples from sustained-remission and progressing patients were taken at different times.

As concerns this clone: What it binds is not known.

Some clones are missing from TCRdb's copy, which holds only in-frame ones; the method was immunoSEQ multiplex PCR. Among around 310,000 clones listed, around four fifths were seen once. Germline CDR1 MRHNA, CDR2 SNTAGT. The CDR3 runs 15 residues. V lost 6 bases and J lost 7, with 20 bases in between. V is TRBV6-4 and J is TRBJ2-3; the D call may be TRBD1 or TRBD2 (7 bases each). The sequenced sample was PBMCs, obtained before ibrutinib treatment. This clonotype was sampled from a human donor with chronic lymphocytic leukemia. The CDR3 DNA reads TGTGCCAGCAGCACAGGGGCCCACGGGGGGTATACGCAGTATTTT. This translates into CASSTGAHGGYTQYF.